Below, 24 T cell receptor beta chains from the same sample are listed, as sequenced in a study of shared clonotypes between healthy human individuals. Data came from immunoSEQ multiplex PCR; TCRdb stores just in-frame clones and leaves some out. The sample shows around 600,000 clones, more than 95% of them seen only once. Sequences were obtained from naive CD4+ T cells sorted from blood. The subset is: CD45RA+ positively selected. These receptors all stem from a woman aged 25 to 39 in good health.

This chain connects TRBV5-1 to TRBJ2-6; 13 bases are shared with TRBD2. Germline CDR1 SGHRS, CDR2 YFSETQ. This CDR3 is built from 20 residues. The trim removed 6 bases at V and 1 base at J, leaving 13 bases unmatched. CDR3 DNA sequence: TGCGCCAGCAAAGGACTACTAGCGGGAGGGCCGAAGTCTGGGGCCAACGTCCTGACTTTC. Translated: CASKGLLAGGPKSGANVLTF. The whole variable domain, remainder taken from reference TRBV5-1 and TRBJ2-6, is KAGVTQTPRYLIKTRGQQVTLSCSPISGHRSVSWYQQTPGQGLQFLFEYFSETQRNKGNFPGRFSGRQFSNSRSEMNVSTLELGDSALYLCASKGLLAGGPKSGANVLTFGAGSRLTVL.

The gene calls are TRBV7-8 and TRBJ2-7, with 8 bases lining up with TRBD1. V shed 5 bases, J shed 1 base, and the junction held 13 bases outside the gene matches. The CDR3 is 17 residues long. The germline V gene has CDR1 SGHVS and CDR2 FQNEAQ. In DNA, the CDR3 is TGTGCCAGCAGCCCCTTAATTGGGACAGGAAGGTCCTACGAGCAGTACTTC. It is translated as CASSPLIGTGRSYEQYF.

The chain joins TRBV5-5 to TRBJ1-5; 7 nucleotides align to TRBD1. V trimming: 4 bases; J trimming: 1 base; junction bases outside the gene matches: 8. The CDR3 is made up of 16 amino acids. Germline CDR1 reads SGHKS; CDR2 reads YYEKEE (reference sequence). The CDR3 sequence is CASSPEMGQSNQPQHF. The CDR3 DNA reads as TGTGCCAGCAGCCCTGAGATGGGACAGAGCAATCAGCCCCAGCATTTT.

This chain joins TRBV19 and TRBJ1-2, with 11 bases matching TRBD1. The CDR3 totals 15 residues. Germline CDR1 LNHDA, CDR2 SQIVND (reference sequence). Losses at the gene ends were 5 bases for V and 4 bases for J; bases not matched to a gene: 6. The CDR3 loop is CASSASGTGGYGYTF. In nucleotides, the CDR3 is TGTGCCAGTAGTGCCTCCGGGACAGGGGGCTATGGCTACACCTTC. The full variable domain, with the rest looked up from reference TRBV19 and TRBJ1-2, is DGGITQSPKYLFRKEGQNVTLSCEQNLNHDAMYWYRQDPGQGLRLIYYSQIVNDFQKGDIAEGYSVSREKKESFPLTVTSAQKNPTAFYLCASSASGTGGYGYTFGSGTRLTVV.

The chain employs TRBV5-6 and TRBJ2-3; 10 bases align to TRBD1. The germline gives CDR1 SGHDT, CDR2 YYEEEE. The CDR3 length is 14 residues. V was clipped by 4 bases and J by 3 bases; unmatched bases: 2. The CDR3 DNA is TGTGCCAGCAGCACGGGACAGGGGACAGATACGCAGTATTTT. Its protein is CASSTGQGTDTQYF.

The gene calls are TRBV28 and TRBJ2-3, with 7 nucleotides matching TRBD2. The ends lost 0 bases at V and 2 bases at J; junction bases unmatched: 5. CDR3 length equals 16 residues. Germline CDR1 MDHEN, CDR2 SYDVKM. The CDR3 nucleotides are TGTGCCAGCAGTTTATGGGGCGGGAGTACCACAGATACGCAGTATTTT. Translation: CASSLWGGSTTDTQYF.

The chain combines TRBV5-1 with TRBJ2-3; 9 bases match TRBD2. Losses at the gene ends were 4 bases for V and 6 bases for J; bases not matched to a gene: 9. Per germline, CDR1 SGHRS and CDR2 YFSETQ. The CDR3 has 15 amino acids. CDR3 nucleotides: TGCGCCAGCAGCGCCGGGACTAGCTTAGCCGATACGCAGTATTTT. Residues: CASSAGTSLADTQYF. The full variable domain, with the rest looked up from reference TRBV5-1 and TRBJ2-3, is KAGVTQTPRYLIKTRGQQVTLSCSPISGHRSVSWYQQTPGQGLQFLFEYFSETQRNKGNFPGRFSGRQFSNSRSEMNVSTLELGDSALYLCASSAGTSLADTQYFGPGTRLTVL.

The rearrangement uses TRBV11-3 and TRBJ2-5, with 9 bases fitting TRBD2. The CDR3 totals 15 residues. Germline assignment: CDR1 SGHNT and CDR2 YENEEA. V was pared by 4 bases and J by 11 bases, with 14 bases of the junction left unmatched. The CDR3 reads CASSSSSAGGKEQYF. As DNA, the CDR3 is TGTGCCAGCAGCTCCTCTTCAGCGGGAGGTAAAGAGCAGTACTTC.

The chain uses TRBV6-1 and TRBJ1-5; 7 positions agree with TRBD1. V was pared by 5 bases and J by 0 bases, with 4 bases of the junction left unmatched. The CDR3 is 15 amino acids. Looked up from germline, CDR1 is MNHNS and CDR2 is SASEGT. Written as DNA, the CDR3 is TGTGCCAGCAGTCAGACAGGGTATAGCAATCAGCCCCAGCATTTT. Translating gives CASSQTGYSNQPQHF.

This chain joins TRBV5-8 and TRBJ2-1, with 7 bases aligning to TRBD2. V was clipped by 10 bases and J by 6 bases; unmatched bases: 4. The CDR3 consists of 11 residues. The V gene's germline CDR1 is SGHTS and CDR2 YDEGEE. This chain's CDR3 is CAARGVNEQFF. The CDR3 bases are TGTGCCGCCCGGGGGGTCAATGAGCAGTTCTTC.

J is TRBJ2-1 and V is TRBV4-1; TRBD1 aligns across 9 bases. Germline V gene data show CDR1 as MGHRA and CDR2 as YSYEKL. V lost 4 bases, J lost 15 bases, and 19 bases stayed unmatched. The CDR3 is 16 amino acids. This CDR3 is CASSPDWDRVAFAPFF. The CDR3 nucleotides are TGCGCCAGCAGCCCGGACTGGGACAGGGTGGCTTTTGCGCCGTTCTTC.

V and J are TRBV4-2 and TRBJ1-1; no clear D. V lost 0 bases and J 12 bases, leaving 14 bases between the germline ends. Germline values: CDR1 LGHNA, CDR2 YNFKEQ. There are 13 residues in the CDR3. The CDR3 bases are TGTGCCAGCAGCCAAGATGGACCTGGCGGATCTTTCTTT. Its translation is CASSQDGPGGSFF.

The CDR3 region has the DNA TGTGCCAGCATGTGGGACTACAATCAGCCCCAGCATTTT. Amino acids: CASMWDYNQPQHF. The gene calls are TRBV2 and TRBJ1-5, with D tentatively TRBD1 (5 bases). Per the germline V gene, CDR1 is SNHLY and CDR2 is FYNNEI. The CDR3 loop spans 13 amino acids. With 7 bases removed from V and 3 bases from J, the gap between germline ends came to 10 bases. The variable domain in full, with the rest retrieved from reference TRBV2 and TRBJ1-5, is EPEVTQTPSHQVTQMGQEVILRCVPISNHLYFYWYRQILGQKVEFLVSFYNNEISEKSEIFDDQFSVERPDGSNFTLKIRSTKLEDSAMYFCASMWDYNQPQHFGDGTRLSIL.

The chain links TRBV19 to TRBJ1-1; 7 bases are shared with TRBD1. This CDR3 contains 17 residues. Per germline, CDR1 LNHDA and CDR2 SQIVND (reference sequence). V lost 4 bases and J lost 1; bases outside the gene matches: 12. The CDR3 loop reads CASSTRQGSGRNTEAFF. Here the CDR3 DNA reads TGTGCCAGTAGTACCCGACAGGGATCAGGTCGGAACACTGAAGCTTTCTTT.

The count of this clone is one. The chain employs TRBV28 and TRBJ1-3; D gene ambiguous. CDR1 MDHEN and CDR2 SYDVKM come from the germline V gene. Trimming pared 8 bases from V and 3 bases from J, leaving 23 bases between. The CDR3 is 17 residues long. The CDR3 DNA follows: TGTGCCAGCCCACCCCCGGGAGGGCCCTGGAGTGGAAACACCATATATTTT. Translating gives CASPPPGGPWSGNTIYF.

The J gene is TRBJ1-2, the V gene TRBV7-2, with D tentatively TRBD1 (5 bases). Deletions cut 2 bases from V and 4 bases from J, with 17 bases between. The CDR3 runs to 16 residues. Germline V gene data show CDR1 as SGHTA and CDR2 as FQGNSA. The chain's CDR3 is CASSLWHTRGTYGYTF. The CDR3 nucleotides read TGTGCCAGCAGCTTATGGCACACGAGGGGCACCTATGGCTACACCTTC.

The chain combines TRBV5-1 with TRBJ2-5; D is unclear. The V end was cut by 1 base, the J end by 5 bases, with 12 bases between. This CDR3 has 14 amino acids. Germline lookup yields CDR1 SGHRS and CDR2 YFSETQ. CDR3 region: CASSLSWVGETQYF. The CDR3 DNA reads TGCGCCAGCAGCTTGAGTTGGGTTGGCGAGACCCAGTACTTC. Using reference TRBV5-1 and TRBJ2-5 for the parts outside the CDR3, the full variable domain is KAGVTQTPRYLIKTRGQQVTLSCSPISGHRSVSWYQQTPGQGLQFLFEYFSETQRNKGNFPGRFSGRQFSNSRSEMNVSTLELGDSALYLCASSLSWVGETQYFGPGTRLLVL.

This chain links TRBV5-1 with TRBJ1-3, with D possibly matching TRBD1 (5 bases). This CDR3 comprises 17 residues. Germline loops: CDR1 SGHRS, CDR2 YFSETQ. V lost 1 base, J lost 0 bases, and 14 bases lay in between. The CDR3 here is CASSLNFGTSSGNTIYF. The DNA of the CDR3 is TGCGCCAGCAGCTTGAATTTCGGGACCAGCTCTGGAAACACCATATATTTT.

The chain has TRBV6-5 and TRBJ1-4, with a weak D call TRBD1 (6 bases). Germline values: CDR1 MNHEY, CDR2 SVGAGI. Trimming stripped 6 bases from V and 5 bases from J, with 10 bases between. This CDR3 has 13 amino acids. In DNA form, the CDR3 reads TGTGCCAGCAGCCCGGGGGGCAATGAAAAACTGTTTTTT. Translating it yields CASSPGGNEKLFF.

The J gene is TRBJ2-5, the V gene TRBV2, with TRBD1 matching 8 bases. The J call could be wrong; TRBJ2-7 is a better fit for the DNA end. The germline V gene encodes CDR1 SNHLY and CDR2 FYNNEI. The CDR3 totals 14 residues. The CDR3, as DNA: TGTGCCAGCAGTGTGGGACAGGCCCCCTACGAGCAGTACTTC. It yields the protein CASSVGQAPYEQYF.

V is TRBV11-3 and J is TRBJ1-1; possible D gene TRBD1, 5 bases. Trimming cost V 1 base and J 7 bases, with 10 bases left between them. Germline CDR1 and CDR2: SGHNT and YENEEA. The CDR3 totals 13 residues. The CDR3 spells CASSLGQGGEAFF. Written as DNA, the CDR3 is TGTGCCAGCAGCTTAGGCCAGGGCGGTGAAGCTTTCTTT.

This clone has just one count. This CDR3 is CASSPNPGAGAEQYF. The CDR3 coding sequence is TGTGCCAGCTCACCCAACCCAGGGGCCGGGGCCGAGCAGTACTTC. The chain links TRBV18 to TRBJ2-7, with D perhaps matching TRBD1 (6 bases). V dropped 3 bases and J dropped 6 bases, with 18 bases sitting between them. CDR3 size: 15 residues. Germline V CDR1 and CDR2: KGHSH, LQKENI. The variable domain in full, with the rest retrieved from reference TRBV18 and TRBJ2-7, is NAGVMQNPRHLVRRRGQEARLRCSPMKGHSHVYWYRQLPEEGLKFMVYLQKENIIDESGMPKERFSAEFPKEGPSILRIQQVVRGDSAAYFCASSPNPGAGAEQYFGPGTRLTVT.

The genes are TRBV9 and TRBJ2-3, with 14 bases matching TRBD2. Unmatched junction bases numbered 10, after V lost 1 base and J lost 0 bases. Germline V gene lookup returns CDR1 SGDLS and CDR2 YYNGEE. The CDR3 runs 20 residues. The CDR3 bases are TGTGCCAGCAGCGTAACGGGACTAGCGGGAGTGGGCCTTAGCACAGATACGCAGTATTTT. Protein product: CASSVTGLAGVGLSTDTQYF.

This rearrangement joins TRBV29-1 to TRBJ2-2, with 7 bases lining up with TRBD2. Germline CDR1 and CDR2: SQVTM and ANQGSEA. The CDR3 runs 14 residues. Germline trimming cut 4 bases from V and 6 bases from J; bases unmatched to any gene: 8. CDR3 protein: CSVASGTASGELFF. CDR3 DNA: TGCAGCGTTGCCAGCGGGACGGCGTCCGGGGAGCTGTTTTTT.